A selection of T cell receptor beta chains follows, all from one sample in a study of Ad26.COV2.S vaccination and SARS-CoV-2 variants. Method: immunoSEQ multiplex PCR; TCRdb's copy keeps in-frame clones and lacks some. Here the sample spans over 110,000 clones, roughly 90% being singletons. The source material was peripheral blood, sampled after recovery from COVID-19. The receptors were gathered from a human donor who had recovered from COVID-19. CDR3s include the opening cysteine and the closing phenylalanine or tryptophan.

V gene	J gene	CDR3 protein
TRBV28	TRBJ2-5	CASSPRGGSGGKETQYF
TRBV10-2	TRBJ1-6	CASRDRGGGYNSPLHF
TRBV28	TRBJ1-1	CASSLLSAEAFF
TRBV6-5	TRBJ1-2	CASTREQGGFIGYTF
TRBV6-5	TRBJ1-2	CAIRGQQRGYTF
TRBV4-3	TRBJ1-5	CASSPAGSNQPQHF
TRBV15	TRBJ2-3	CATREEAGGPGSTDTQYF
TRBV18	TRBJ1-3	CASSSGFRSTIYF
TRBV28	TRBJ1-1	CASIIPGQANTEAFF
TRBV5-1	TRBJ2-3	CASSMGEGTDTQYF
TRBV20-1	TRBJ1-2	CSASTLRGYTF
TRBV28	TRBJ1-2	CASSFGANYGYTF
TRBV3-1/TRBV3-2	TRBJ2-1	CASSPPGSKGNEQFF
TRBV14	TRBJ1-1	CASSRSQGRNTEAFF
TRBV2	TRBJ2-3	CASSASGGSDTQYF
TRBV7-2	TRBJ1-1	CASRAYSGVSFF
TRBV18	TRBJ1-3	CASSPDRTSGNTIYF
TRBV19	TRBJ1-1	CASSKLGTEAFF
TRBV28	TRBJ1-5	CASSFGQGLPQHF
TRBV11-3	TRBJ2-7	CASSLGREGEQYF
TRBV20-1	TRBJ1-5	CSASVEVGQPQHF
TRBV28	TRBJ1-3	CASSFSGSGNTIYF
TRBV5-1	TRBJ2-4	CASSLVGQGSIQYF
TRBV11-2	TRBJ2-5	CASSPAGSQTQYF
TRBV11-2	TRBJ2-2	CASSLDLRRASGHTGELFF
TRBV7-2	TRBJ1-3	CASSLNRASGNTIYF
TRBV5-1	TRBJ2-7	CASSAGTGGYEQYF
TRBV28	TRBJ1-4	CASSLQGISRNEKLFF
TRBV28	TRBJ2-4	CASSYPPGDRLPKNIQYF
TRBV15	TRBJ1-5	CATSNGRTGAQPQHF
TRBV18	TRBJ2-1	CASSPPRGVPNEQFF
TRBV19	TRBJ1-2	CATRAGAYQNYGYTF
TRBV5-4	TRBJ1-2	CASTLTLTGAYGYTF
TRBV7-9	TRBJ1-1	CASSSRELNTEAFF
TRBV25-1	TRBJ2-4	CASSEREGSSIQYF
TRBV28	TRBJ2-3	CASSLAGIIDTQYF
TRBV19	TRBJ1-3	CASSETSLSGNTIYF
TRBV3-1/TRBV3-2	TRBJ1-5	CASSQQRNQPQHF
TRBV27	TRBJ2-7	CASRPLGKQGTHEQYF
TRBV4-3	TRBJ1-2	CASSAQDSLYGYTF
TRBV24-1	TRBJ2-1	CATSDLLRDAEEQFF
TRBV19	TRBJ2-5	CASSGGEETQYF
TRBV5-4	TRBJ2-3	CASSTLRDRVETDTQYF
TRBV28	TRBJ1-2	CASSLGQGFRGYTF
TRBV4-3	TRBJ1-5	CASSQRTGQEQPQHF
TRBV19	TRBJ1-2	CASSVGSSWTNYGYTF
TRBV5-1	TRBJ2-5	CASSPRTSGSQETQYF
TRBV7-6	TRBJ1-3	CASSLAQGTVSGNTIYF
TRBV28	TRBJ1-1	CASSSEYSLNTEAFF
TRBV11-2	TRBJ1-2	CASSYYIGGRGYTF
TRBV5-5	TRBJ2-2	CASSPRDPSTGELFF
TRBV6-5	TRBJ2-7	CASSYSGPYEQYF